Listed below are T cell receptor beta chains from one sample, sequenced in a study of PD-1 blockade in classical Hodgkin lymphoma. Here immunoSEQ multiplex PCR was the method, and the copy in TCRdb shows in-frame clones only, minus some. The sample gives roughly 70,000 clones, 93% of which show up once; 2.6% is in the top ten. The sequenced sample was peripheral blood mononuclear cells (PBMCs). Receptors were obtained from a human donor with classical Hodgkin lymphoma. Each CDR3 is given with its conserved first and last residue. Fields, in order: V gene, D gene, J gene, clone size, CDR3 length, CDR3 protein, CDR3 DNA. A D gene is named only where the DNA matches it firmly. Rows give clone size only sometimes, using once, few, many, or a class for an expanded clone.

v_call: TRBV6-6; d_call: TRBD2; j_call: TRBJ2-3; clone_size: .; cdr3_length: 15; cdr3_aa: CASSPGLAFSDTQYF; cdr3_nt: TGTGCCAGCAGTCCGGGACTAGCGTTTTCAGATACGCAGTATTTT
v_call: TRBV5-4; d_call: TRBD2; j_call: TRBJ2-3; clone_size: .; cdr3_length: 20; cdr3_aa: CASSPLGGGAGASGTDTQYF; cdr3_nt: TGTGCCAGCAGCCCCCTAGGCGGGGGGGCAGGCGCCTCGGGCACAGATACGCAGTATTTT
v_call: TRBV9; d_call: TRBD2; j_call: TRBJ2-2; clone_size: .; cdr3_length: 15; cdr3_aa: CASSVGLAVTGELFF; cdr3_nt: TGTGCCAGCAGCGTAGGGCTAGCGGTCACCGGGGAGCTGTTTTTT
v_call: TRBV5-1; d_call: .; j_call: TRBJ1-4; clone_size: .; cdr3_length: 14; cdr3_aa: CASSYLEGGEKLFF; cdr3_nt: TGCGCCAGCAGCTACCTTGAGGGTGGTGAAAAACTGTTTTTT
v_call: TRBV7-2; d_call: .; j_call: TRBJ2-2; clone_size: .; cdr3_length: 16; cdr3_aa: CASSLGSQGSYGELFF; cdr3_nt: TGTGCCAGCAGCTTAGGGTCCCAGGGATCGTACGGGGAGCTGTTTTTT
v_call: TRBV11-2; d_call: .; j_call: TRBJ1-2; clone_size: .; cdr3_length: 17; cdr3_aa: CASSPSRRALGNYGYTF; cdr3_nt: TGTGCCAGCAGCCCCAGTCGAAGGGCCCTAGGGAACTATGGCTACACCTTC
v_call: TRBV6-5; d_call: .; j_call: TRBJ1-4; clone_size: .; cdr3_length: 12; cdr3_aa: CASSRAGEKLFF; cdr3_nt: TGTGCCAGCAGCCGGGCGGGTGAAAAACTGTTTTTT
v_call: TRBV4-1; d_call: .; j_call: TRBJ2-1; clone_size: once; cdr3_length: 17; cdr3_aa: CASSQEMEGRAYNEQFF; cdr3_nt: TGCGCCAGCAGCCAAGAGATGGAGGGAAGGGCTTACAATGAGCAGTTCTTC
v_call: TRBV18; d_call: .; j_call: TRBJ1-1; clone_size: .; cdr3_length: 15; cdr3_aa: CASSPGLMLNTEAFF; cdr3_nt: TGTGCCAGCTCACCAGGGCTCATGTTGAACACTGAAGCTTTCTTT
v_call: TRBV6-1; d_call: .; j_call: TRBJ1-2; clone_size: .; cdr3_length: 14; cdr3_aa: CASSESPDLYGYTF; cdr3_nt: TGTGCCAGCAGTGAAAGTCCGGATCTCTATGGCTACACCTTC
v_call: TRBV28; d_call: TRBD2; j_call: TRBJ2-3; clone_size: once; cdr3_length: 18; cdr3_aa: CASSSPGLAGGSTDTQYF; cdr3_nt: TGTGCCAGCAGTTCCCCGGGACTAGCGGGGGGCAGCACAGATACGCAGTATTTT
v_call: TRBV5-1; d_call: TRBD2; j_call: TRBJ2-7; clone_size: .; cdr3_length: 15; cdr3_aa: CASSLTSGKNYEQYF; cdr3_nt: TGCGCCAGCAGCTTGACTAGCGGGAAGAACTACGAGCAGTACTTC
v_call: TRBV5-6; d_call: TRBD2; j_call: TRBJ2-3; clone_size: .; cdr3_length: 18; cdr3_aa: CASSSFIGTSGSTDTQYF; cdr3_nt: TGTGCCAGCAGCTCCTTTATAGGGACTAGCGGAAGCACAGATACGCAGTATTTT
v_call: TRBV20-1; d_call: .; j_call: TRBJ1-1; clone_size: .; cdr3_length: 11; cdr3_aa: CSARDPRKAFF; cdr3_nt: TGCAGTGCTAGAGATCCCCGGAAAGCTTTCTTT
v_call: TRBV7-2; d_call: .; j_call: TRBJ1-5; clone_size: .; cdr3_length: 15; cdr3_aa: CASSPQGGGNQPQHF; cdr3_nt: TGTGCCAGCAGCCCTCAGGGAGGGGGCAATCAGCCCCAGCATTTT
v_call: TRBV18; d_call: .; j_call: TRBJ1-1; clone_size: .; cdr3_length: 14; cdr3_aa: CASSPQGTNTEAFF; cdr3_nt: TGTGCCAGCTCACCTCAAGGGACGAACACTGAAGCTTTCTTT
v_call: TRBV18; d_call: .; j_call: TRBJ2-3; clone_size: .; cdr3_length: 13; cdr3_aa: CASSPNYPDTQYF; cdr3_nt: TGTGCCAGCTCACCAAACTATCCTGATACGCAGTATTTT
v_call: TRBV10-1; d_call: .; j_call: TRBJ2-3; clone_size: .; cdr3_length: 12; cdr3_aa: CASSESTDTQYF; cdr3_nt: TGCGCCAGCAGTGAGTCAACAGATACGCAGTATTTT
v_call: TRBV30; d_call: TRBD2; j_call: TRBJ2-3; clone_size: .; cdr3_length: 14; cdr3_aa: CAWSVTSGADTQYF; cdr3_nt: TGTGCCTGGAGTGTAACTAGCGGGGCGGATACGCAGTATTTT
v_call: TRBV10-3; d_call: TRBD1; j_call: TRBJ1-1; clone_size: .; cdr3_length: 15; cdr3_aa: CAIRLTGGRDTEAFF; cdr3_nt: TGTGCCATCAGACTCACAGGGGGCAGGGACACTGAAGCTTTCTTT
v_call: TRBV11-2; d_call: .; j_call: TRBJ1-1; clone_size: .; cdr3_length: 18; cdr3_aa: CASSLSAPGSTMNTEAFF; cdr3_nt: TGTGCCAGCAGCTTGAGTGCCCCGGGGAGTACCATGAACACTGAAGCTTTCTTT
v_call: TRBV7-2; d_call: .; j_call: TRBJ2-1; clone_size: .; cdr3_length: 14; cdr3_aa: CASSPSEGYNEQFF; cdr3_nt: TGTGCCAGCAGCCCCTCCGAAGGGTACAATGAGCAGTTCTTC
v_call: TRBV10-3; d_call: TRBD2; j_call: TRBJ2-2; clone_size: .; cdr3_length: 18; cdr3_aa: CAISRRLAGGPGTGELFF; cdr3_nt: TGTGCCATCAGCAGGCGGCTAGCGGGGGGGCCGGGCACCGGGGAGCTGTTTTTT
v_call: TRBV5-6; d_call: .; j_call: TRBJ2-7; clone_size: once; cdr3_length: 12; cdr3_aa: CASSLSGYEQYF; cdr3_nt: TGTGCCAGCAGCTTGTCAGGATACGAGCAGTACTTC
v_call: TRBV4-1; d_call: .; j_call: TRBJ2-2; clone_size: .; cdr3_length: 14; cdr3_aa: CASRRSENTGELFF; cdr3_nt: TGCGCCAGCAGACGTAGCGAGAACACCGGGGAGCTGTTTTTT
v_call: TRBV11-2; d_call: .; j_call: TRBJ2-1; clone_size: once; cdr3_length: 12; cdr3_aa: CASSLKPNEQFF; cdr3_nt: TGTGCCAGCAGCTTAAAGCCAAACGAGCAGTTCTTC
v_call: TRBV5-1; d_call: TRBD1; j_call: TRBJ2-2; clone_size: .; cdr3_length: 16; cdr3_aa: CASSLPGTANTGELFF; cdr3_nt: TGCGCCAGCAGCTTACCCGGGACAGCGAACACCGGGGAGCTGTTTTTT
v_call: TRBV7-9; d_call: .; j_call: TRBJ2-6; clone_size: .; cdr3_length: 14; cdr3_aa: CASSSLGGANVLTF; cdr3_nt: TGTGCCAGCAGCTCCCTTGGTGGGGCCAACGTCCTGACTTTC